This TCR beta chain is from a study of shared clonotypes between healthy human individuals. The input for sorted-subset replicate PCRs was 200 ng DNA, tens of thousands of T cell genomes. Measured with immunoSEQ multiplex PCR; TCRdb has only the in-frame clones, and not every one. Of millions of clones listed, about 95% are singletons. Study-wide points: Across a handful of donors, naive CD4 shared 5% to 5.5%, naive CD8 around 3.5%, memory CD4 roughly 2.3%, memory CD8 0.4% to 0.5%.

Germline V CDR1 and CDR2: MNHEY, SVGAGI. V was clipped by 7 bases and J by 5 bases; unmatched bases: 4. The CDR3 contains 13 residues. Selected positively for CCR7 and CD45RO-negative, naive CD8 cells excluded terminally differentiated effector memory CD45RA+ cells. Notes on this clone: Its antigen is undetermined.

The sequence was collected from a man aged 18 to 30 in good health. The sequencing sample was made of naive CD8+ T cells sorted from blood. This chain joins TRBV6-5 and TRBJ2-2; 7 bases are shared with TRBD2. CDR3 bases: TGTGCCAGCAACGAGGGACTAACCGGGGAGCTGTTTTTT. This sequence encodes CASNEGLTGELFF.